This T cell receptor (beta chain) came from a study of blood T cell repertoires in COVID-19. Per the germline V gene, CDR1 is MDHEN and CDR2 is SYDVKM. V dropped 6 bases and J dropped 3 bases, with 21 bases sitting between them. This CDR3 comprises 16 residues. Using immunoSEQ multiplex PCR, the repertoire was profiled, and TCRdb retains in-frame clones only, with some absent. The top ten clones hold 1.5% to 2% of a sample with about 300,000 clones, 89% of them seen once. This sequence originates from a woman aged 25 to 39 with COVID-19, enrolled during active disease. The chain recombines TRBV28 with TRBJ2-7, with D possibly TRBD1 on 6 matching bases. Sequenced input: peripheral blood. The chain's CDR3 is CASSQARQDHNYEQYV. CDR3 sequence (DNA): TGTGCCAGCAGCCAGGCACGACAGGACCACAACTACGAGCAGTACGTC.